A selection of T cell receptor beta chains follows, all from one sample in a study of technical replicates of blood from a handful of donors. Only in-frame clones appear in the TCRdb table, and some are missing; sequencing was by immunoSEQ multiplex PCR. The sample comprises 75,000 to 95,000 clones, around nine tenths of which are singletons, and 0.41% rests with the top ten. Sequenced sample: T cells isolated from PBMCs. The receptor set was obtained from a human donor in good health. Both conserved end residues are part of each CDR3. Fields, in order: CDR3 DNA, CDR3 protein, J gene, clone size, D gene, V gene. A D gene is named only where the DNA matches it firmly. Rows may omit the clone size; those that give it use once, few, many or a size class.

TGTGCCAGCTCAGCGGACAGGGCAAACACTGAAGCTTTCTTT	CASSADRANTEAFF	TRBJ1-1	once	TRBD1	TRBV18
TGTGCCAGCAGCGCTGCCGGGACAGCTCACGAGCAGTACTTC	CASSAAGTAHEQYF	TRBJ2-7	NA	TRBD1	TRBV9
TGTGCCTGGAGTTTGGACAGGGTCGGGACTGAAGCTTTCTTT	CAWSLDRVGTEAFF	TRBJ1-1	NA	TRBD1	TRBV30
TGTGCCAGCAGCTCGGGACAGGGTCTAGGCTACGAGCAGTACTTC	CASSSGQGLGYEQYF	TRBJ2-7	once	TRBD1	TRBV7-7
TGTGCCAGCAGCAAAACCGGGACAGCGAGCAATCAGCCCCAGCATTTT	CASSKTGTASNQPQHF	TRBJ1-5	once	TRBD1	TRBV7-2
TGTGCCAGCAGCGCACTGGCTTCCGGCGGGGTTATGAACACTGAAGCTTTCTTT	CASSALASGGVMNTEAFF	TRBJ1-1	NA	NA	TRBV9
TGCGCCAGCAGCTTGGCGGGGGGTGATGGCTACACCTTC	CASSLAGGDGYTF	TRBJ1-2	NA	NA	TRBV5-1
TGTGCCAGCAGCTCACTAGCGGGAGCCCTGGATACGCAGTATTTT	CASSSLAGALDTQYF	TRBJ2-3	once	TRBD2	TRBV5-4
TGCGCCAGCGCCAGGGGGCTTGGGGAGACCCAGTACTTC	CASARGLGETQYF	TRBJ2-5	NA	TRBD1	TRBV5-1
TGTGCCAGCGGGAATGAGGGCGGATCGAACACTGAAGCTTTCTTT	CASGNEGGSNTEAFF	TRBJ1-1	NA	NA	TRBV25-1
TGTGCCAGCAGGCCGACAGGGGGTCAGGAGACCCAGTACTTC	CASRPTGGQETQYF	TRBJ2-5	NA	TRBD1	TRBV6-6
TGTGCCAGCAGCTTTCGAGCGACTAGCACAGATACGCAGTATTTT	CASSFRATSTDTQYF	TRBJ2-3	NA	NA	TRBV5-6
TGCGCCAGCAGTATAGGGGGGGGTACTGAAGCTTTCTTT	CASSIGGGTEAFF	TRBJ1-1	NA	NA	TRBV5-1
TGTGCCAGTAGTGGCACCTATCAGCCCCAGCATTTT	CASSGTYQPQHF	TRBJ1-5	NA	NA	TRBV19
TGTGCCTGGAGTAGCGGGAGCCTTATCGATGAGCAGTTCTTC	CAWSSGSLIDEQFF	TRBJ2-1	NA	TRBD2	TRBV30
TGCGCCAGCAGCTTAACTAGCGGGTTGTACAATGAGCAGTTCTTC	CASSLTSGLYNEQFF	TRBJ2-1	NA	TRBD2	TRBV4-3
TGTGCCAGCAGTCCGCGAACCCGGGACAGGGGCCACAGCTCCTACAATGAGCAGTTCTTC	CASSPRTRDRGHSSYNEQFF	TRBJ2-1	NA	TRBD1	TRBV7-3
TGTGCCAGCACACAGGGAATAGGGGTGTACAATGAGCAGTTCTTC	CASTQGIGVYNEQFF	TRBJ2-1	NA	NA	TRBV7-3
TGTGCCAGCTCACCCCTAGCGGGAGTTTACAATGAGCAGTTCTTC	CASSPLAGVYNEQFF	TRBJ2-1	NA	TRBD2	TRBV18
TGTGCCAGTAGTGTACGGGACAGGGACTACGAGCAGTACTTC	CASSVRDRDYEQYF	TRBJ2-7	NA	TRBD1	TRBV19
TGTGCCAGCAGCCAACGGTTAACGAACACCGGGGAGCTGTTTTTT	CASSQRLTNTGELFF	TRBJ2-2	NA	NA	TRBV4-2
TGTGCCAGCAGCGCAGGGTCGGAGCAGTACTTC	CASSAGSEQYF	TRBJ2-7	NA	NA	TRBV7-9
TGTGCCAGCAGCTTTGCTTTACTAGCGGGAGTCGGCTATGAGCAGTTCTTC	CASSFALLAGVGYEQFF	TRBJ2-1	NA	NA	TRBV12-1
TGTGCCAGCAGTTCCCCGGGATACAATGAGCAGTTCTTC	CASSSPGYNEQFF	TRBJ2-1	NA	NA	TRBV28
TGTGCCAGCAGCCCCGGGACAGGGGGAAACACCATATATTTT	CASSPGTGGNTIYF	TRBJ1-3	NA	TRBD1	TRBV6-5
TGCGCCAGCAGCTTGGTTCCAGGGGGAACCTACGAGCAGTACTTC	CASSLVPGGTYEQYF	TRBJ2-7	NA	TRBD1	TRBV5-1
TGTGCCAGCAGTGTCGGTCAATCGAACACTGAAGCTTTCTTT	CASSVGQSNTEAFF	TRBJ1-1	NA	NA	TRBV2
TGTGCCAGCAGAACAGGGGGCACCGGGGAGCTGTTTTTT	CASRTGGTGELFF	TRBJ2-2	NA	TRBD1	TRBV6-5
TGTGCCAGCAGCTCCCGAAAAGGAGCTAACTATGGCTACACCTTC	CASSSRKGANYGYTF	TRBJ1-2	NA	NA	TRBV7-9
TGTGCCAGCAGCCAGACAGGCGGACCTTTATACGAGCAGTACTTC	CASSQTGGPLYEQYF	TRBJ2-7	NA	NA	TRBV9
TGTGCCTGGAAAACAAGCGGGACTAAAGAGACCCAGTACTTC	CAWKTSGTKETQYF	TRBJ2-5	NA	TRBD2	TRBV30
TGTGCCAGTTCCGACTGGAACACTGAAGCTTTCTTT	CASSDWNTEAFF	TRBJ1-1	NA	NA	TRBV19
TGTGCCAGTATAAATAGGAACACTGAAGCTTTCTTT	CASINRNTEAFF	TRBJ1-1	NA	NA	TRBV19
TGTGCCAGCAGTTACGGGATACAGGGACGGAGCTACACCTTC	CASSYGIQGRSYTF	TRBJ1-2	NA	NA	TRBV6-5
TGCGCCAGCAGGACTAATGAGCAGTTCTTC	CASRTNEQFF	TRBJ2-1	NA	NA	TRBV10-1
TGCGCCAGCAGTGAGGGGGACAGGGATAAAGCTTTCTTT	CASSEGDRDKAFF	TRBJ1-1	NA	TRBD1	TRBV10-2
TGCGCCAGCTCCGGGACAGGGAGTACAGATACGCAGTATTTT	CASSGTGSTDTQYF	TRBJ2-3	NA	TRBD1	TRBV5-1
TGTGCCAGCAGCTTGCTTAGCGAGAACCCTTCCAACGAGCAGTACTTC	CASSLLSENPSNEQYF	TRBJ2-7	NA	NA	TRBV5-4
TGTGCCAGTAGTATAATATCTTACACTGAAGCTTTCTTT	CASSIISYTEAFF	TRBJ1-1	NA	NA	TRBV19
TGCGCCAGCAGTCAATCCCACACCATAACCTACGAGCAGTACTTC	CASSQSHTITYEQYF	TRBJ2-7	NA	NA	TRBV23-1
TGTGCCAGCAGCTTAGTTGGGACTAGCGGGACAACCAAGCAGTTCTTC	CASSLVGTSGTTKQFF	TRBJ2-1	NA	TRBD2	TRBV11-2
TGTGCCAGCTCACCACCGTCTAGCGGGAGAAGTGAGCAGTTCTTC	CASSPPSSGRSEQFF	TRBJ2-1	NA	TRBD2	TRBV18
TGTGCCAGCAGTGAGACACTCCAAGAGACCCAGTACTTC	CASSETLQETQYF	TRBJ2-5	NA	NA	TRBV2
TGTGCCTGGAGCGGGGAGAGTTACAATGAGCAGTTCTTC	CAWSGESYNEQFF	TRBJ2-1	NA	NA	TRBV30
TGTGCCAGTAGTATCGGGACACCCTCCTACGAGCAGTACTTC	CASSIGTPSYEQYF	TRBJ2-7	NA	NA	TRBV19
TGTGCCAGCAGCTTTAGCGGGAGTATCTACGAGCAGTACTTC	CASSFSGSIYEQYF	TRBJ2-7	NA	TRBD2	TRBV5-6
TGTGCCAGCACGTCCCTCAGGGCAGGGCGAGGCGAGCAGTACTTC	CASTSLRAGRGEQYF	TRBJ2-7	NA	NA	TRBV11-3